This T cell receptor beta chain was recovered during a study of T cells of healthy individuals. TCRdb recomputed calls from the 5' RACE reads with MiXCR, one row per CDR3 protein. The data show approximately 100,000 distinct CDR3 sequences, approximately 15% seen once. The CDR3 contains 17 residues. CDR1 SGHAT and CDR2 FQNNGV come from the germline V gene. V lost 4 bases and J lost 2, with 18 bases in between. The genes are TRBV11-2 and TRBJ2-4; the D call may be TRBD1 or TRBD2 (5 bases each). The sequence derives from a human donor in good health. The CDR3: CASSSYSGTLTKNIQYF. The CDR3 coding sequence is TGTGCCAGCAGCTCCTACTCCGGGACCCTAACCAAAAACATTCAGTACTTC.